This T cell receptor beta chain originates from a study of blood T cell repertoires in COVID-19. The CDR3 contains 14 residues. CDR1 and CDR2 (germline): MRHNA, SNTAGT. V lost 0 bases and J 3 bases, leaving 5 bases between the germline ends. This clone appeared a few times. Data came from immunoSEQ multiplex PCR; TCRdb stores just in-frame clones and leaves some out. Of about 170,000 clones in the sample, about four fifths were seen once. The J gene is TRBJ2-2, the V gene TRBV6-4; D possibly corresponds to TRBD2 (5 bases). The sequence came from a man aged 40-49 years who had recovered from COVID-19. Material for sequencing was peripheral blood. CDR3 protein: CASSDSRDTGELFF. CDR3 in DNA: TGTGCCAGCAGTGACTCGCGGGACACCGGGGAGCTGTTTTTT.